This entry describes one TCR beta chain. Its antigen is unidentified. It was cDNA, reverse transcribed from extracted RNA, that served as the sequencing template. Clones were sequenced by immunoSEQ multiplex PCR, and TCRdb holds only the in-frame ones, with some missing. The table records about 23,000 clones, about 50% of them present only once. Trimming pared 4 bases from V and 9 bases from J, leaving 14 bases between. Germline V gives CDR1 SGHRS, CDR2 YFSETQ. The CDR3 covers 13 residues. These data come from a study of CD8+ T cells in alopecia areata. Study conclusions and caveats: Scalp samples also contribute reads from the resident alphabeta T cells found in normal skin. TCR sharing was clearer in mice than between patients, perhaps partly owing to patient HLA diversity. Normal scalp showed lower clonality than lesional scalp, especially alopecia totalis/universalis.

The sequenced material came from NKG2D-high CD8+ T cells sorted from blood. This chain uses TRBV5-1 with TRBJ2-1; TRBD1 is a possible D gene (6 bases). This TCR was sampled from a human donor with alopecia areata. The DNA for the CDR3 is TGCGCCAGCAGCATGGACAGACCGCCTGAGCAGTTCTTC. The encoded protein is CASSMDRPPEQFF.